This T cell receptor beta chain was sequenced for a study of monozygotic twins with inflammatory bowel disease. Study-level points and caveats: IBD patients had lower TCRbeta diversity (inverse Simpson) than healthy co-twins.

A total RNA quantity of roughly 3,300 ng went into each TCR library. The cDNA of both the TCRalpha and TCRbeta chains was subjected to two nested PCRs of approximately 16 and 10 cycles. TCRdb re-called the 5' RACE reads; one entry per CDR3 protein, DNA not given. The record lists over 200,000 distinct CDR3 sequences, of which the ten most abundant hold 1.5% to 2%. To note about this clonotype: Antigen unknown.

Germline values: CDR1 MNHNS, CDR2 SASEGT. This CDR3 is 17 amino acids long. The TCR sequence derives from a human donor with ulcerative colitis or Crohn's disease, or a healthy co-twin of an affected twin (not recorded which). The genes are TRBV6-1 and TRBJ1-3; TCRdb's assignment of TRBD1 cannot be checked, as there is no DNA. The sequenced sample was blood. The CDR3 sequence: CASIPRSVGSSGNTIYF.